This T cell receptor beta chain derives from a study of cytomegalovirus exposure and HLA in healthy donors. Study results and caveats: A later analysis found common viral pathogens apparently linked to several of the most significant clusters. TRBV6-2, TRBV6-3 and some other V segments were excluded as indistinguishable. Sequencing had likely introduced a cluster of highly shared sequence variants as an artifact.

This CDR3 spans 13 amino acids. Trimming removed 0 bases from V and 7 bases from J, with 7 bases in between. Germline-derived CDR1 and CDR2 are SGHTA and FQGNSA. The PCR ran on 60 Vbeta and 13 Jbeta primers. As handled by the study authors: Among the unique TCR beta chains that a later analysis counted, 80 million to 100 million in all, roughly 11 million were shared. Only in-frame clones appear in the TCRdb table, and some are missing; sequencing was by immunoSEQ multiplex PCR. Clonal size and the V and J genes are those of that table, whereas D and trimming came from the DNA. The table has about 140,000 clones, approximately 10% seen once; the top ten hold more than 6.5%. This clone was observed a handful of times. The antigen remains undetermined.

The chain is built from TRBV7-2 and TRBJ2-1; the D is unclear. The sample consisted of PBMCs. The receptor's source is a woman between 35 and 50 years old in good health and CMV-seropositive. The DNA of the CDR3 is TGTGCCAGCAGCTTAGCGCGTCTAAATGAGCAGTTCTTC. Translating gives CASSLARLNEQFF.